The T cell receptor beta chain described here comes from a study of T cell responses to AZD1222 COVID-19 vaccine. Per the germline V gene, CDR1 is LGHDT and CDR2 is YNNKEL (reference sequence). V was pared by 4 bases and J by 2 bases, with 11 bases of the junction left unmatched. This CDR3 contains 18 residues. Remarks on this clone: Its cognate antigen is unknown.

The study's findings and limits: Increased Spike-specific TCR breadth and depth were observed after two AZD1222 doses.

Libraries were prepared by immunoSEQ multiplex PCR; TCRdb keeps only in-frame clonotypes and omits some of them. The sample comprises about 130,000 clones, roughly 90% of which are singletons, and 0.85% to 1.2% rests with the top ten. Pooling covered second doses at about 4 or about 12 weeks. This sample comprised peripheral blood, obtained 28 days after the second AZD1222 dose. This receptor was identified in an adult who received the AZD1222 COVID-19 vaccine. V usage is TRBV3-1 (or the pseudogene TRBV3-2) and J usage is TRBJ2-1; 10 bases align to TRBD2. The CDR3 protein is CASSPHSFLAGAYNEQFF. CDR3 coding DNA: TGTGCCAGCAGCCCCCACTCATTCCTAGCGGGAGCCTACAATGAGCAGTTCTTC.